Presented here are 29 T cell receptor beta chains from one specimen sequenced in a study of blood T cell repertoires in COVID-19 (dated by TCRdb to 2020 to 2021). The receptor library was made with the immunoSEQ multiplex PCR assay. This is the immuneACCESS table as TCRdb keeps it, with only in-frame sequences that have V and J called. A part of the clones is gone; compared with another copy, unresolved V genes explain less than half, and the rest is unexplained. A total of under 110,000 clones appear in this sample, over 55% of them only once. The top ten clones comprise 0.8% to 1% of the sample. The specimen was peripheral blood. These receptors all stem from a human donor with acute or convalescent COVID-19. The donor label of this sample is uncertain.

The chain is built from TRBV9 and TRBJ1-3; a possible D gene is TRBD1 (5 bases). Germline V lookup: CDR1 SGDLS, CDR2 YYNGEE. V was trimmed by 4 bases and J by 3 bases, leaving 14 bases between them. The CDR3 consists of 15 residues. This CDR3 is CASSFREMVGNTIYF. The CDR3 DNA sequence: TGTGCCAGCAGCTTCAGGGAAATGGTTGGAAACACCATATATTTT.

The chain has TRBV24-1 and TRBJ2-7; possibly TRBD1 for D (6 bases). Germline CDR1 reads KGHDR; CDR2 reads SFDVKD. V lost 0 bases to trimming and J lost 2 bases, with 10 bases between them. The CDR3 totals 15 residues. The CDR3, as DNA: TGTGCCACCAGTGATTTGCAACGGGACACCTACGAGCAGTACTTC. Amino acid sequence: CATSDLQRDTYEQYF.

The V call is TRBV2, the J call TRBJ1-3, with 8 bases lining up with TRBD1. Germline V CDR1 and CDR2: SNHLY, FYNNEI. The trim removed 4 bases at V and 4 bases at J, leaving 6 bases unmatched. The CDR3 sequence is 15 residues long. Written as DNA, the CDR3 is TGTGCCAGCAGTGGGCGGACAGGGCAGGGAAACACCATATATTTT. As protein: CASSGRTGQGNTIYF.

The chain is built from TRBV9 and TRBJ2-1, with D possibly matching TRBD2 (6 bases). Per the germline V gene, CDR1 is SGDLS and CDR2 is YYNGEE. CDR3 length: 14 amino acids. V lost 6 bases to trimming and J lost 2 bases, with 12 bases between them. CDR3 protein: CASNRGATYNEQFF. The CDR3 DNA sequence: TGTGCCAGCAATCGCGGGGCCACCTACAATGAGCAGTTCTTC.

This clone was detected a few times. This chain joins TRBV11-2 and TRBJ2-2; D is possibly TRBD2 (6 bases). Germline-derived CDR1 and CDR2 are SGHAT and FQNNGV. There are 15 residues in the CDR3. The V end was cut by 3 bases, the J end by 1 base, with 9 bases between. CDR3 nucleotide sequence: TGTGCCAGCAGCTTCTCGCGGGGGAACACCGGGGAGCTGTTTTTT. It codes for CASSFSRGNTGELFF.

This chain connects TRBV18 to TRBJ2-4; TRBD1 might be the D (6 bases). V was shortened by 1 base and J by 6 bases, with 13 bases between the two germline ends. Germline V CDR1 and CDR2: KGHSH, LQKENI. There are 15 residues in the CDR3. This CDR3 reads CASSPLQGRGNIQYF. For the CDR3, the DNA is TGTGCCAGCTCACCACTACAGGGACGAGGAAACATTCAGTACTTC.

This chain links TRBV6-5 with TRBJ1-1; 10 bases match TRBD1. The CDR3 has 15 amino acids. Trimming at V came to 6 bases and at J to 1 base, leaving 5 bases not matched to a gene. Germline V gene sequence: CDR1 MNHEY, CDR2 SVGAGI. The CDR3 coding sequence is TGTGCCAGCAGATTTGGGGACAGGGGGAACACTGAAGCTTTCTTT. It yields the protein CASRFGDRGNTEAFF.

This clone was seen a handful of times. This chain uses TRBV7-2 with TRBJ2-3, with 16 bases matching TRBD2. The germline gives CDR1 SGHTA, CDR2 FQGNSA. CDR3 length equals 17 residues. V shed 4 bases and J 7 bases; nucleotides not matched to a gene: 8. The CDR3: CASSSGLAGGPGHTQYF. As DNA, the CDR3 is TGTGCCAGCAGCTCGGGACTAGCGGGGGGGCCGGGGCATACGCAGTATTTT.

The table lists this clone with a count of one. The genes are TRBV5-1 and TRBJ2-3; 10 bases align to TRBD1. The CDR3 covers 15 residues. CDR1 and CDR2 (germline): SGHRS, YFSETQ. The J segment lost 1 base and the V segment lost 4 bases, leaving 3 bases of the junction unmatched. CDR3 in DNA: TGCGCCAGCAGCACAGGACAGGGGGGCACAGATACGCAGTATTTT. Its translation: CASSTGQGGTDTQYF.

The chain carries TRBV4-1 and TRBJ2-7; 7 positions match TRBD1. With V trimmed by 3 bases and J by 7 bases, 6 bases remained unmatched. The CDR3 has 13 residues. Germline CDR1 MGHRA, CDR2 YSYEKL. CDR3 DNA sequence: TGCGCCAGCAGCCAGAGGGACAGTAGAGAGCAGTACTTC. Protein product: CASSQRDSREQYF.

The V call is TRBV9, the J call TRBJ2-2, with 9 bases identical to TRBD1. Per the germline V gene, CDR1 is SGDLS and CDR2 is YYNGEE. The CDR3 has 15 residues. J gave up 4 bases and V 4 bases, and 5 bases lay outside the gene matches. The CDR3 spells CASSTQGAGTGELFF. The CDR3 DNA sequence: TGTGCCAGCAGCACACAGGGGGCGGGCACCGGGGAGCTGTTTTTT. The full variable domain, rest sourced from reference TRBV9 and TRBJ2-2, is DSGVTQTPKHLITATGQRVTLRCSPRSGDLSVYWYQQSLDQGLQFLIQYYNGEERAKGNILERFSAQQFPDLHSELNLSSLELGDSALYFCASSTQGAGTGELFFGEGSRLTVL.

The genes are TRBV6-5 and TRBJ1-3; possibly TRBD1 for D (5 bases). V gave up 7 bases and J gave up 5 bases, with 18 bases separating them. The V gene's germline CDR1 is MNHEY and CDR2 SVGAGI. The CDR3 covers 15 residues. CDR3 DNA: TGTGCCAGCAAAGAGGATAGACAGTTTAGAAACACCATATATTTT. Translated, it gives CASKEDRQFRNTIYF.

The rearrangement joins TRBV10-2 to TRBJ2-7; maybe TRBD2 (5 bases). Germline V CDR1 and CDR2: WSHSY, SAAADI. The V end lost 3 bases, the J end lost 2 bases, and 8 bases lay between the germline ends. The CDR3 has 13 residues. CDR3 nucleotides: TGCGCCAGCAGTGACCTAGCTGCCTACGAGCAGTACTTC. Translation: CASSDLAAYEQYF.

This chain uses TRBV7-3 with TRBJ2-2; D might be TRBD1 (6 bases). This CDR3 is built from 15 residues. The germline V gene encodes CDR1 SGHTA and CDR2 FQGTGA. Trimming cost V 3 bases and J 4 bases, with 12 bases left between them. As DNA, the CDR3 is TGTGCCAGCAGCTTGACAGGTTCCTCCACCGGGGAGCTGTTTTTT. This encodes CASSLTGSSTGELFF.

The chain joins TRBV9 to TRBJ2-1, with 7 bases lining up with TRBD2. The ends lost 0 bases at V and 6 bases at J; junction bases unmatched: 6. Germline V CDR1 and CDR2: SGDLS, YYNGEE. This CDR3 contains 15 residues. This CDR3 is CASSVGPGGGNEQFF. The CDR3 region has the DNA TGTGCCAGCAGCGTAGGTCCGGGGGGAGGCAATGAGCAGTTCTTC.

The chain couples TRBV27 to TRBJ2-7, with a weak D call TRBD1 (5 bases). Germline V lookup: CDR1 MNHEY, CDR2 SMNVEV (reference sequence). The CDR3 runs 13 residues. V dropped 6 bases and J dropped 0 bases, with 9 bases sitting between them. CDR3 residues: CASRDISSYEQYF. In DNA form, the CDR3 reads TGTGCCAGCAGGGACATAAGCTCCTACGAGCAGTACTTC.

This chain connects TRBV6-5 to TRBJ1-4; 8 bases line up with TRBD1. Trimming removed 5 bases from V and 6 bases from J; junction bases left unmatched: 8. The germline CDR1 and CDR2 sequences are MNHEY and SVGAGI. The CDR3 has 15 residues. The CDR3 coding sequence is TGTGCCAGCAGTAAACCGGGACAGGACTATGAAAAACTGTTTTTT. Amino acid sequence: CASSKPGQDYEKLFF.

This chain joins TRBV29-1 and TRBJ1-2, with 7 bases lining up with TRBD1. Trimming cost V 1 base and J 4 bases; bases outside gene matches: 6. The CDR3 runs to 14 residues. From germline, CDR1 is SQVTM and CDR2 ANQGSEA. The CDR3 reads CSVEAPGQPYGYTF. The CDR3 DNA reads as TGCAGCGTTGAAGCCCCGGGACAGCCCTATGGCTACACCTTC.

J is TRBJ1-4 and V is TRBV2; TRBD1 matches at 9 bases. This CDR3 is 13 amino acids long. The ends lost 6 bases at V and 6 bases at J; junction bases unmatched: 2. The germline gives CDR1 SNHLY, CDR2 FYNNEI. The chain's CDR3 is CASRGTGYEKLFF. The CDR3 nucleotides read TGTGCCAGCAGAGGGACAGGGTATGAAAAACTGTTTTTT.

V is TRBV27 and J is TRBJ1-4; no firm D call. The germline V and J ends were trimmed by 7 bases and 4 bases, with 13 bases remaining between them. The CDR3 extends over 14 amino acids. From germline, CDR1 is MNHEY and CDR2 SMNVEV (reference sequence). The CDR3 is CASTSSRLNEKLFF. CDR3 DNA sequence: TGTGCCAGCACCTCTTCGAGGCTTAATGAAAAACTGTTTTTT. Based on the CDR3 plus reference TRBV27 and TRBJ1-4, the full variable domain is EAQVTQNPRYLITVTGKKLTVTCSQNMNHEYMSWYRQDPGLGLRQIYYSMNVEVTDKGDVPEGYKVSRKEKRNFPLILESPSPNQTSLYFCASTSSRLNEKLFFGSGTQLSVL.

The gene calls are TRBV4-1 and TRBJ1-4; D is unresolved. Germline CDR1 reads MGHRA; CDR2 reads YSYEKL. V lost 0 bases and J 9 bases, leaving 11 bases between the germline ends. This CDR3 is built from 14 residues. Here the CDR3 DNA reads TGCGCCAGCAGCCAAGATCGGGATAGGAAAAAACTGTTTTTT. Its protein is CASSQDRDRKKLFF.

CDR3 sequence (DNA): TGCAGCGTTCGGCGGGGAAGCACAGATACGCAGTATTTT. This sequence encodes CSVRRGSTDTQYF. The chain couples TRBV29-1 to TRBJ2-3, with D possibly TRBD2 on 6 matching bases. The CDR3 is 13 amino acids. Germline V gene data show CDR1 as SQVTM and CDR2 as ANQGSEA. Trimming removed 5 bases from V and 0 bases from J, with 9 bases in between.

The chain employs TRBV19 and TRBJ2-2, with no clear D. The CDR3 consists of 16 residues. Germline CDR1 LNHDA, CDR2 SQIVND (reference sequence). V was trimmed by 2 bases and J by 1 base, leaving 11 bases between them. This CDR3 reads CASSIMGQGNTGELFF. CDR3 DNA: TGTGCCAGTAGTATAATGGGCCAAGGGAACACCGGGGAGCTGTTTTTT.

V is TRBV5-1 and J is TRBJ1-2; D perhaps matches TRBD1 (6 bases). V was clipped by 2 bases and J by 1 base, with 15 bases between them. In germline, CDR1 is SGHRS, CDR2 YFSETQ. CDR3 length: 16 amino acids. The CDR3, as DNA: TGCGCCAGCAGCTTACGGCCGGGGGGCGATAACTATGGCTACACCTTC. It specifies CASSLRPGGDNYGYTF.

V gene TRBV10-2 combines with J gene TRBJ2-2, with 7 bases lining up with TRBD1. The CDR3 has 12 amino acids. The junction had 1 base not matched to a gene; V was cut back by 6 bases and J by 6 bases. In germline, CDR1 is WSHSY, CDR2 SAAADI. The CDR3 DNA sequence: TGCGCCAGCAGCCAGGGGGCCGGGGAGCTGTTTTTT. Translated: CASSQGAGELFF.

This clone has more than one count but fewer than ten. The CDR3 region has the DNA TGTGCCAGTAAGGGACTAGCTGTCACGCAGTATTTT. It codes for CASKGLAVTQYF. The J gene is TRBJ2-3, the V gene TRBV19, with TRBD2 identical over 9 bases. Trimming removed 7 bases from V and 9 bases from J; junction bases left unmatched: 5. Germline V gene data show CDR1 as LNHDA and CDR2 as SQIVND (reference sequence). The CDR3 contains 12 residues.

The chain joins TRBV5-1 to TRBJ2-5; D perhaps matches TRBD1 (6 bases). Trimming removed 4 bases at V and 11 bases at J, with 21 bases between. The length of the CDR3 is 14 residues. CDR1 is SGHRS and CDR2 is YFSETQ in the germline V gene. CDR3 nucleotide sequence: TGCGCCAGCAGCCCGGCCGGAAAGGGACATTTACAGTACTTC. Translated, it gives CASSPAGKGHLQYF.

The chain uses TRBV2 and TRBJ1-2; D gene unclear. Germline values: CDR1 SNHLY, CDR2 FYNNEI. The CDR3 sequence is 14 residues long. Trimming removed 4 bases from V and 0 bases from J, with 9 bases in between. CDR3 in amino acids: CASSVLQSNYGYTF. CDR3 bases: TGTGCCAGCAGTGTATTACAGTCTAACTATGGCTACACCTTC.

This clone was seen repeatedly, ten times or more. J is TRBJ2-4 and V is TRBV6-5; D uncertain. V was pared by 4 bases and J by 5 bases, with 15 bases between. The germline V gene has CDR1 MNHEY and CDR2 SVGAGI. This CDR3 spans 15 amino acids. The CDR3 DNA reads as TGTGCCAGCAGTTGGCGTTTTGGGCGCCAAAACATTCAGTACTTC. Translated: CASSWRFGRQNIQYF.